This passage covers 28 T cell receptor beta chains from one sample sequenced in a study of Graves' ophthalmopathy and Graves' hyperthyroidism (dated by TCRdb to 2016 to 2018). The sample was run on an Illumina HiSeq 2000. For repertoire sequencing, TCR beta CDR3 regions were amplified from RNA transcripts. A first-round RT-PCR used HTBI primers with the Qiagen OneStep RT-PCR kit, followed by a second-round multiplex PCR, size selection and purification. The public sequencing data were trimmed at Q25 with fastp and processed into clonotypes with MiXCR by TCRdb, which kept only in-frame beta chains. Every distinct CDR3 protein forms one entry, paired with its most common genes and DNA. The sample table records roughly 600,000 distinct CDR3 sequences; approximately 35% of these occur just once. The ten largest clones take up roughly 4% of the sample. The sequencing input was peripheral blood or thyroid tissue (not recorded which). These TCRs come from an adult man with Graves' hyperthyroidism.

This clonotype has a count of ten or more. The rearrangement uses TRBV6-2 or TRBV6-3 and TRBJ2-5; D is possibly TRBD2 (6 bases). Germline assignment: CDR1 MNHEY and CDR2 SVGEGT. There are 13 residues in the CDR3. V lost 7 bases to trimming and J lost 5 bases, with 14 bases between them. CDR3 in amino acids: CASINREKETQYF. DNA for the CDR3: TGTGCCAGCATTAACCGGGAGAAGGAGACCCAGTACTTC.

This chain links TRBV28 with TRBJ1-1; D remains unclear. The CDR3 totals 15 residues. With 6 bases removed from V and 8 bases from J, the gap between germline ends came to 22 bases. Germline V lookup: CDR1 MDHEN, CDR2 SYDVKM. The CDR3: CASSPTSARTVEAFF. DNA for the CDR3: TGTGCCAGCAGCCCGACCTCTGCTAGGACTGTCGAAGCTTTCTTT.

Concerning this clonotype: A single base separates this from a much larger clone, so it may be a read error. V usage is TRBV24-1 and J usage is TRBJ2-7; 7 bases fit TRBD1. The germline CDR1 and CDR2 sequences are KGHDR and SFDVKD. Unmatched junction bases numbered 8, after V lost 7 bases and J lost 3 bases. CDR3 size: 14 residues. CDR3 amino acids: CATSAGTENYEQYF. CDR3 DNA sequence: TGTGCCACCAGCGCCGGGACAGAGAACTACGAGCAGTACTTC.

To note about this clonotype: A much more abundant neighbour one base away suggests this may be a read error. The chain has TRBV9 and TRBJ1-1, with D perhaps TRBD1 (6 bases). Germline values: CDR1 SGDLS, CDR2 YYNGEE. Trimming took off 10 bases at V and 4 bases at J, with 17 bases between the two ends. The CDR3 length is 13 residues. CDR3 sequence reads: CAGVGGQSTEAFF. Here the CDR3 DNA reads TGTGCCGGCGTCGGGGGGCAGAGCACTGAAGCTTTCTTT.

This clonotype occurred many times. The chain combines TRBV27 with TRBJ1-1; unclear D gene. Trimming took off 3 bases at V and 5 bases at J, with 10 bases between the two ends. The CDR3 loop spans 13 amino acids. Per the germline V gene, CDR1 is MNHEY and CDR2 is SMNVEV (reference sequence). CDR3 nucleotides: TGTGCCAGCAGTTTGGGTCTCAGGACTGAAGCTTTCTTT. The encoded protein is CASSLGLRTEAFF.

A note on this clonotype: The CDR3 does not end in the conserved phenylalanine or tryptophan, so this is likely a read error. The DNA is omitted, as the CDR3 cannot be located on it reliably, and the CDR3 follows TCRdb's listing. This chain's CDR3 is CASSLALS. This rearrangement joins TRBV7-4 to TRBJ2-6. The CDR3 numbers 8 amino acids, ends counted. The germline V gene has CDR1 SGHVT and CDR2 SQSDAQ.

This clonotype has just a few counts. This chain links TRBV6-5 with TRBJ1-1; D remains ambiguous. Between the trimmed V and J ends, which lost 0 bases and 2 bases, there was a span of 13 bases. The CDR3 has 16 residues. Per the germline V gene, CDR1 is MNHEY and CDR2 is SVGAGI. CDR3 protein: CASSYSSTRGNTEAFF. For the CDR3, the DNA is TGTGCCAGCAGTTACTCGTCTACCCGGGGTAACACTGAAGCTTTCTTT.

This clonotype was observed at least ten times. This chain joins TRBV24-1 and TRBJ1-3; weak D call: TRBD1 (6 bases). The V and J ends lost 3 bases and 3 bases respectively, with 11 bases between them. The CDR3 runs to 15 residues. Germline-derived CDR1 and CDR2 are KGHDR and SFDVKD. CDR3 sequence (DNA): TGTGCCACCAGTGATCCAGGGGTGTATGGAAACACCATATATTTT. Translating gives CATSDPGVYGNTIYF.

This clonotype was picked up a small number of times. J is TRBJ2-5 and V is TRBV7-8; 9 nucleotides agree with TRBD2. Germline CDR1 SGHVS, CDR2 FQNEAQ. This CDR3 comprises 15 residues. V trimming: 8 bases; J trimming: 2 bases; junction bases outside the gene matches: 9. In DNA, the CDR3 is TGTGCCAGCTCACGACTAGCGGATTCTCAAGAGACCCAGTACTTC. This sequence encodes CASSRLADSQETQYF.

This clonotype came up a few times. V gene TRBV5-5 combines with J gene TRBJ1-2, with no clear D. There are 14 residues in the CDR3. V was cut by 0 bases and J by 4 bases, with 10 bases left in between. Germline CDR1 is SGHKS and CDR2 is YYEKEE (reference sequence). The CDR3 nucleotides are TGTGCCAGCAGCTTGGAGGGAATAACCTATGGCTACACCTTC. It codes for CASSLEGITYGYTF. The variable domain in full, with the rest retrieved from reference TRBV5-5 and TRBJ1-2, is DAGVTQSPTHLIKTRGQQVTLRCSPISGHKSVSWYQQVLGQGPQFIFQYYEKEERGRGNFPDRFSARQFPNYSSELNVNALLLGDSALYLCASSLEGITYGYTFGSGTRLTVV.

The rearrangement links TRBV12-3 or TRBV12-4 to TRBJ2-2, with TRBD2 matching 11 bases. Trimming at V came to 5 bases and at J to 1 base, leaving 6 bases not matched to a gene. The CDR3 extends over 17 amino acids. The CDR3 loop is CASSPRLAGLNTGELFF. The DNA for the CDR3 is TGTGCCAGCAGTCCTCGACTAGCGGGACTGAACACCGGGGAGCTGTTTTTT.

As to this clonotype: The junction shows a germline mismatch at one end, possibly a read error. The chain has TRBV24-1 and TRBJ1-1; 7 nucleotides agree with TRBD1. Germline V lookup: CDR1 KGHDR, CDR2 SFDVKD. The CDR3 loop spans 14 amino acids. The CDR3, as DNA: TGTGCCAGCAGTTTAGTACAGGGGAGAACTGACGCTTTCTTT. This codes for CASSLVQGRTDAFF.

There are many counts of this clonotype. The chain couples TRBV20-1 to TRBJ1-1; D ambiguous. Trimming pared 1 base from V and 4 bases from J, leaving 13 bases between. The CDR3 loop spans 14 amino acids. CDR1 is DFQATT and CDR2 is SNEGSKA in the germline V gene (reference sequence). The CDR3 coding sequence is TGCAGTGCTAGAGCCGTCCCCGGTGGCACTGAAGCTTTCTTT. Translating gives CSARAVPGGTEAFF.

As regards this clonotype: The junction departs from the called germline gene at one end, perhaps through a read error. This chain joins TRBV12-3 or TRBV12-4 and TRBJ2-2; TRBD2 matches at 9 bases. The length of the CDR3 is 17 residues. The CDR3 DNA reads as TGTGCCAGCAGCCTACAGGGACTAGCCCAGAACACCGGGGAGCCGTTTTTT. It specifies CASSLQGLAQNTGEPFF.

This clonotype was found many times. The V gene is TRBV6-5, the J gene TRBJ2-7; 7 nucleotides match TRBD1. V trimming: 6 bases; J trimming: 12 bases; junction bases outside the gene matches: 11. This CDR3 has 12 amino acids. Germline loops: CDR1 MNHEY, CDR2 SVGAGI. The CDR3: CASSDGQAPSYF. As DNA, the CDR3 is TGTGCCAGCAGCGATGGACAGGCCCCGTCGTACTTC.

The J gene is TRBJ1-3, the V gene TRBV7-9, with D unclear. The CDR3 is made up of 16 amino acids. Germline values: CDR1 SEHNR, CDR2 FQNEAQ (reference sequence). Deletions cut 1 base from V and 4 bases from J, with 14 bases between. The chain's CDR3 is CASSLGSRGGGNTIYF. The CDR3 DNA reads as TGTGCCAGCAGCTTAGGGTCGCGGGGTGGAGGAAACACCATATATTTT.

This clonotype was seen repeatedly, ten times or more. This chain uses TRBV7-9 with TRBJ2-7; 9 bases fit TRBD1. This CDR3 is built from 14 residues. Germline V gives CDR1 SEHNR, CDR2 FQNEAQ (reference sequence). V trimming: 5 bases; J trimming: 6 bases; junction bases outside the gene matches: 8. In nucleotides, the CDR3 is TGTGCCAGCAGCGGTGGACAGGGGACGGGCGAGCAGTACTTC. It is translated as CASSGGQGTGEQYF.

The rearrangement uses TRBV7-8 and TRBJ2-7, with 8 positions matching TRBD2. CDR1 and CDR2 (germline): SGHVS, FQNEAQ. This CDR3 contains 15 residues. V was pared by 1 base and J by 5 bases, with 7 bases of the junction left unmatched. The CDR3 DNA reads as TGTGCCAGCAGCTTAGGACAGTCGGGGGGGGACGAGCAGTACTTC. Translation gives CASSLGQSGGDEQYF.

This clonotype appeared a single time. At one boundary the junction diverges from the germline segment, which might be a read error. This sequence joins TRBV5-1 and TRBJ1-2, with D possibly being TRBD1 (6 bases). The CDR3 runs 16 residues. Germline CDR1 is SGHRS and CDR2 is YFSETQ. CDR3 region: CASSLESGGVGYVYTF. The DNA for the CDR3 is TGCGCCAGCAGCTTAGAATCCGGGGGCGTTGGCTATGTCTACACCTTC.

The rearrangement links TRBV12-3 or TRBV12-4 to TRBJ1-4, with 8 bases lining up with TRBD1. This CDR3 region has 17 residues. CDR3 nucleotides: TGTGCTAGTGGTTTGCCAGGGACAGGTCTAAGGTGGGAAAAACTGTTTTTT. Translated, it gives CASGLPGTGLRWEKLFF.

This clonotype was seen repeatedly, ten times or more. For the CDR3, the DNA is TGTGCCAGCAGCCAAGAATCGTCGTATGGCTACACCTTC. This translates into CASSQESSYGYTF. The rearrangement joins TRBV3-1 to TRBJ1-2; no clear D gene. Germline V gives CDR1 LGHDT, CDR2 YNNKEL (reference sequence). The CDR3 sequence is 13 residues long. The ends were cut back, 0 bases at V and 5 bases at J, with 7 bases in the middle.

V is TRBV20-1 and J is TRBJ2-7, with TRBD2 identical over 8 bases. The DNA matches TRBJ2-1 better at its end, which makes the J call doubtful. The CDR3 consists of 13 residues. CDR1 DFQATT and CDR2 SNEGSKA come from the germline V gene (reference sequence). CDR3 loop: CSARSGGDNEQFF. The DNA for the CDR3 is TGCAGTGCTAGGTCCGGGGGGGACAATGAGCAGTTCTTC.

The rearrangement joins TRBV15 to TRBJ1-5, with D possibly matching TRBD1 (6 bases). The V gene lost 3 bases and the J gene lost 1 base, with 13 bases spanning the gap. The CDR3 extends over 16 amino acids. CDR1 and CDR2 from the germline V gene are LNHNV and YYDKDF (reference sequence). DNA for the CDR3: TGTGCCACCAGCAGCGGGGGGGCGAACAGCAATCAGCCCCAGCATTTT. It translates to CATSSGGANSNQPQHF.

This clonotype was found many times. The chain uses TRBV7-9 and TRBJ1-1, with D tentatively TRBD1 (5 bases). This CDR3 comprises 15 residues. Germline loops: CDR1 SEHNR, CDR2 FQNEAQ (reference sequence). V lost 1 base and J 4 bases, leaving 13 bases between the germline ends. The CDR3 reads CASSLGFPGSTEAFF. The CDR3 DNA reads as TGTGCCAGCAGCTTAGGATTTCCAGGGAGCACTGAAGCTTTCTTT.

This chain links TRBV5-1 with TRBJ2-7; 8 bases are shared with TRBD2. Germline CDR1 and CDR2: SGHRS and YFSETQ. After removal of 3 bases from V and 1 base from J, the junction contained 15 bases not matched to a gene. The length of the CDR3 is 18 residues. CDR3 DNA sequence: TGCGCCAGCAGCTCTAAGCGGGGGACGGATTGGTTGTCCTACGAGCAGTACTTC. It yields the protein CASSSKRGTDWLSYEQYF.

This clonotype was seen at least ten times. One end of the junction varies from germline; a read error may be responsible. The chain carries TRBV19 and TRBJ1-1, with D hard to call. The germline gives CDR1 LNHDA, CDR2 SQIVND (reference sequence). There are 12 residues in the CDR3. This CDR3 is CASSIGEREAFF. CDR3 in DNA: TGTGCCAGTAGCATAGGAGAGCGTGAAGCTTTCTTT. The whole variable domain, remainder taken from reference TRBV19 and TRBJ1-1, is DGGITQSPKYLFRKEGQNVTLSCEQNLNHDAMYWYRQDPGQGLRLIYYSQIVNDFQKGDIAEGYSVSREKKESFPLTVTSAQKNPTAFYLCASSIGEREAFFGQGTRLTVV.

Notes on this clonotype: A much larger clone differs by one base, so this may be a read error. The rearrangement uses TRBV5-6 and TRBJ2-7; D perhaps matches TRBD2 (6 bases). With 4 bases removed from V and 5 bases from J, the gap between germline ends came to 13 bases. The CDR3 extends over 13 amino acids. CDR1 is SGHDT, CDR2 YYEEEE, per germline. The CDR3 DNA sequence: TGTGCCAGCAGCGGGACTCCCGCCCACGAGCAGTACTTC. Translating gives CASSGTPAHEQYF.

Ten or more counts support this clonotype. CDR3 in amino acids: CASSAPGQGIREAFF. In DNA, the CDR3 is TGCGCCAGCAGTGCACCGGGACAGGGGATTAGAGAAGCTTTCTTT. V gene TRBV10-1 combines with J gene TRBJ1-1, with 10 bases matching TRBD1. The J segment lost 8 bases and the V segment lost 4 bases, leaving 10 bases of the junction unmatched. There are 15 residues in the CDR3. The germline V gene encodes CDR1 WNHNN and CDR2 SYGVQD (reference sequence).